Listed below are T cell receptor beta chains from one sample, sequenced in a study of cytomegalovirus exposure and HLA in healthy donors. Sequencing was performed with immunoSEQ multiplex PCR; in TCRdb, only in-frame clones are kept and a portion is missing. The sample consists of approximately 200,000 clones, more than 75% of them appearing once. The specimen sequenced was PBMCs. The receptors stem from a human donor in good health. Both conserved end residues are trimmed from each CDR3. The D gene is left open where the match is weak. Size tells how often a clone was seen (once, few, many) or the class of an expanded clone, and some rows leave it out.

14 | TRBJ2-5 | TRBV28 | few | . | ASRPPLRGLGETQY
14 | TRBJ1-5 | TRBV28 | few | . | ASSTEAAYRNQPQH
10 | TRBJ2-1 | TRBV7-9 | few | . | ASSYGQIEQF
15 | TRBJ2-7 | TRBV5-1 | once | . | ASSLGLGVRVSYEQY
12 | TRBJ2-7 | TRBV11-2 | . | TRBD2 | ASSLDSGRGEQY
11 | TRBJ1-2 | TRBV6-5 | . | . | ASSYDSAYGYT
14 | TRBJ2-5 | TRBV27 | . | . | ASSLSSTGRGETQY
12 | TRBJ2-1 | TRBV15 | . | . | ATRSGAVWNEQF
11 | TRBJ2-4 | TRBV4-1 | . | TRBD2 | ASGRAGGDIQY
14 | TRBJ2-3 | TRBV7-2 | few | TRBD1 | ASSLAGQGARDTQY
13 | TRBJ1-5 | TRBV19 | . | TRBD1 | ASSIRGPRNQPQH
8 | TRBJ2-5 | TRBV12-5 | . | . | ASGRETQY